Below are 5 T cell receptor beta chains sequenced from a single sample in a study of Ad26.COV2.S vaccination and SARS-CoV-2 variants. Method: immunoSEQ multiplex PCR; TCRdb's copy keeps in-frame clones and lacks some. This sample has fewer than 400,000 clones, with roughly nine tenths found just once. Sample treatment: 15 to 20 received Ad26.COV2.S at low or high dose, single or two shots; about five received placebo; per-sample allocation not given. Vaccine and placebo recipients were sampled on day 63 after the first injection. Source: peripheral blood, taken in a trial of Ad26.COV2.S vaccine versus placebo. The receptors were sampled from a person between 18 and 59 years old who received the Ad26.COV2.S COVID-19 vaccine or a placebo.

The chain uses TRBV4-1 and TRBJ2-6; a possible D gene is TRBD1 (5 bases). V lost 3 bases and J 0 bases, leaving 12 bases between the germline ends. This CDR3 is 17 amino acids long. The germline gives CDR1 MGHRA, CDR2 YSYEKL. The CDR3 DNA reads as TGCGCCAGCAGCCAGATTACAGGAAACTCTGGGGCCAACGTCCTGACTTTC. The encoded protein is CASSQITGNSGANVLTF.

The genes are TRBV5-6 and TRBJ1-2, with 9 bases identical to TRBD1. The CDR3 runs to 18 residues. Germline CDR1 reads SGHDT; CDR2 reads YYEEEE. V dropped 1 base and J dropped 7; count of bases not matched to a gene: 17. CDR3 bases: TGTGCCAGCAGCTTGCACATTGGACAGGGGTACGACCCGCCTGGCTACACCTTC. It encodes CASSLHIGQGYDPPGYTF.

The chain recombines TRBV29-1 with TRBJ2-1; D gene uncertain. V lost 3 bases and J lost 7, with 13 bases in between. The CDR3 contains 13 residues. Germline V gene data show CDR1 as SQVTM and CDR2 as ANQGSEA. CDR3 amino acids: CSVDIPGRNEQFF. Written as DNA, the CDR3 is TGCAGCGTTGATATCCCCGGCAGGAATGAGCAGTTCTTC.

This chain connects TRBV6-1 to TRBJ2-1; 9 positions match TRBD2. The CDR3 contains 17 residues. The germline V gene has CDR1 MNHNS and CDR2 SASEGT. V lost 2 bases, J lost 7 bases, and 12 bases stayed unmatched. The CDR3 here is CASSEPVRGGPRNEQFF. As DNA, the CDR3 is TGTGCCAGCAGTGAACCGGTGCGGGGGGGCCCTCGGAATGAGCAGTTCTTC.

CDR3 DNA sequence: TGCAGCGTCCGGGACAGGGATACTCAGCCCCAGCATTTT. Residues: CSVRDRDTQPQHF. The chain joins TRBV29-1 to TRBJ1-5; 9 bases are a match to TRBD1. This CDR3 is 13 amino acids long. V was clipped by 6 bases and J by 6 bases; unmatched bases: 6. The germline gives CDR1 SQVTM, CDR2 ANQGSEA.